This paragraph covers one T cell receptor beta chain sequence. Ages ranged from 18 to 89 years, with residence in 24 US areas. Deletions cut 6 bases from V and 2 bases from J, with 9 bases between. The CDR3 sequence is 12 residues long. Germline loops: CDR1 SQVTM, CDR2 ANQGSEA. This specimen comes from a study of blood T cell repertoires in COVID-19. Using immunoSEQ multiplex PCR, the repertoire was profiled, and TCRdb retains in-frame clones only, with some absent. The sample carries 300,000 to 400,000 clones, approximately 84% recorded once. The clonotype originates from a woman aged 30 to 39 who had recovered from COVID-19. The sequencing input was PBMCs or T cells enriched from blood (not recorded which). The chain recombines TRBV29-1 with TRBJ2-3; the D gene is possibly TRBD1 (5 bases). The CDR3 is CSVRADTDTQYF. The CDR3 coding sequence is TGCAGCGTCAGGGCAGACACAGATACGCAGTATTTT.